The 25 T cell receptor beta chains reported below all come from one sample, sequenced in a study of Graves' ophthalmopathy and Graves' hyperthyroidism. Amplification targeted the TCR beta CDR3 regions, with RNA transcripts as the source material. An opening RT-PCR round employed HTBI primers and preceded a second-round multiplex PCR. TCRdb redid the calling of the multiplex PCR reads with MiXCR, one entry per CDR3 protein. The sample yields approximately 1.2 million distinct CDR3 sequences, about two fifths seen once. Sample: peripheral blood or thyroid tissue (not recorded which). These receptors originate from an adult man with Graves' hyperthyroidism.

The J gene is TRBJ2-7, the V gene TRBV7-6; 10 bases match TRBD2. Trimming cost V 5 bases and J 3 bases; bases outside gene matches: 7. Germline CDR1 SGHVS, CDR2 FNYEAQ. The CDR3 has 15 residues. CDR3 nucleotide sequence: TGTGCCAGCAGCCTCCATCCTAGCGGGAGCTACGAGCAGTACTTC. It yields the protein CASSLHPSGSYEQYF.

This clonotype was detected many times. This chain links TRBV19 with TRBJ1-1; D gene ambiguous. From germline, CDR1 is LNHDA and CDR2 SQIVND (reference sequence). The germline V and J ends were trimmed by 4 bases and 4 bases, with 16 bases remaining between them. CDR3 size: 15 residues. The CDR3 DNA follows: TGTGCCAGTAGTACCGCCGGGGAACCAAGCACTGAAGCTTTCTTT. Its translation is CASSTAGEPSTEAFF.

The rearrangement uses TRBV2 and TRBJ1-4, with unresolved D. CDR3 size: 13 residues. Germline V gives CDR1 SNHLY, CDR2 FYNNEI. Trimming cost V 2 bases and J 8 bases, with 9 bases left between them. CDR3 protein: CASSELGREKLFF. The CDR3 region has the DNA TGTGCCAGCAGTGAACTGGGGAGGGAAAAACTGTTTTTT.

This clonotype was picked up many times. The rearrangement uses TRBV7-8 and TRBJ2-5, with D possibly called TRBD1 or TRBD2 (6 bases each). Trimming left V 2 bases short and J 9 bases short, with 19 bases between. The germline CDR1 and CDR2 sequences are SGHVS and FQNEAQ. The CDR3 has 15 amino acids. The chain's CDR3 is CASSLRRQKGGPQYF. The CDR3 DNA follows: TGTGCCAGCAGCTTACGGAGACAAAAGGGGGGTCCCCAGTACTTC.

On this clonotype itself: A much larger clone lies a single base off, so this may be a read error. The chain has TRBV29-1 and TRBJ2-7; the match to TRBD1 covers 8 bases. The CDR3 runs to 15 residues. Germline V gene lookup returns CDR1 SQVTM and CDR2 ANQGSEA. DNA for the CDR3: TGCAACGTGAAACCGGACAGGGAATACTCCTACGAGCAGTACTTC. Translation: CNVKPDREYSYEQYF.

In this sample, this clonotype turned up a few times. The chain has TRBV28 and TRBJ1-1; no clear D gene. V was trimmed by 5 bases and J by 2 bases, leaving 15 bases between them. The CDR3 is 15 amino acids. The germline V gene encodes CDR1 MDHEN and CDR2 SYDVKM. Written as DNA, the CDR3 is TGTGCCAGCAGTCCCTTGGGGATTCGAAACACTGAAGCTTTCTTT. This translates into CASSPLGIRNTEAFF. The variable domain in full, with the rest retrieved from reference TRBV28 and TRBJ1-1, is DVKVTQSSRYLVKRTGEKVFLECVQDMDHENMFWYRQDPGLGLRLIYFSYDVKMKEKGDIPEGYSVSREKKERFSLILESASTNQTSMYLCASSPLGIRNTEAFFGQGTRLTVV.

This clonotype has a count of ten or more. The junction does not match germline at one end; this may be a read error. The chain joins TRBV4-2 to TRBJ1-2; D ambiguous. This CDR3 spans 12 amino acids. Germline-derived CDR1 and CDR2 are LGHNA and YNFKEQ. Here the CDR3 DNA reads TGTGCCAGCAGCGAAGACCTTGGCCGGGACACCTTC. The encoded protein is CASSEDLGRDTF.

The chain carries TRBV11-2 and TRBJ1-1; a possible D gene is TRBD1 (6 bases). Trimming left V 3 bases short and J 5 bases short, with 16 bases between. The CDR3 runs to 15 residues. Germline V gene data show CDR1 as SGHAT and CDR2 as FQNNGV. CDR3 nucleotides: TGTGCCAGCAGCTTTGCGGGGGCCCAGGGGACTGAAGCTTTCTTT. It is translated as CASSFAGAQGTEAFF.

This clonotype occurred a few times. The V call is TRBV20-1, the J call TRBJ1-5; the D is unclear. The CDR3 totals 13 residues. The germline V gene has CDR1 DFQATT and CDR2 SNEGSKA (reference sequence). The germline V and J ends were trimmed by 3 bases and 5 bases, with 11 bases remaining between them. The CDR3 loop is CSASLQTYQPQHF. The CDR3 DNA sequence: TGCAGTGCTAGTCTACAGACTTATCAGCCCCAGCATTTT.

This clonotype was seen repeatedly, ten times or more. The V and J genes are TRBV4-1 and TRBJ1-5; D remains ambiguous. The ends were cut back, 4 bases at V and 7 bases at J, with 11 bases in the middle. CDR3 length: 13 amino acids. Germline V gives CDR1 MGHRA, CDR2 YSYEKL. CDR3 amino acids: CASSRGKSQPQHF. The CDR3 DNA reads TGCGCCAGCAGCCGAGGGAAATCGCAGCCCCAGCATTTT.

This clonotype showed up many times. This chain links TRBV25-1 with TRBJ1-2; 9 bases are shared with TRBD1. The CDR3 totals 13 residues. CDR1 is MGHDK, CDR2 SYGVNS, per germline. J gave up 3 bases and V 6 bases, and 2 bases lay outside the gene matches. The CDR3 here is CASRDRGDYGYTF. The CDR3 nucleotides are TGTGCCAGCAGGGACAGGGGCGACTATGGCTACACCTTC.

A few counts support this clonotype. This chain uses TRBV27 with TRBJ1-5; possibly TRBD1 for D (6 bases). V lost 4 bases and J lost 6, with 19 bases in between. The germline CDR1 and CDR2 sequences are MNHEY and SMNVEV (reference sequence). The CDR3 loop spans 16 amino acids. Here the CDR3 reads CASSYSARGVGQPQHF. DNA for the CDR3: TGTGCCAGCAGTTACTCTGCCAGGGGAGTAGGTCAGCCCCAGCATTTT.

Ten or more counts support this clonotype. CDR3 nucleotide sequence: TGTGCCAGTAGTCTCCAAGGGACAGGTTTTCGACAGTACTTC. Translated, it gives CASSLQGTGFRQYF. This chain joins TRBV19 and TRBJ2-7; TRBD1 agrees at 8 bases. The CDR3 totals 14 residues. CDR1 and CDR2 from the germline V gene are LNHDA and SQIVND (reference sequence). After removal of 5 bases from V and 10 bases from J, the junction contained 13 bases not matched to a gene.

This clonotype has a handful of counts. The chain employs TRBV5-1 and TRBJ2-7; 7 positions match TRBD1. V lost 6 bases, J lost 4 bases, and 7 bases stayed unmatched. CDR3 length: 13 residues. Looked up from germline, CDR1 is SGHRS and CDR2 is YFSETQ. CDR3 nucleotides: TGCGCCAGCAACGAGGCAGGGGGATACGAGCAGTACTTC. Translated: CASNEAGGYEQYF.

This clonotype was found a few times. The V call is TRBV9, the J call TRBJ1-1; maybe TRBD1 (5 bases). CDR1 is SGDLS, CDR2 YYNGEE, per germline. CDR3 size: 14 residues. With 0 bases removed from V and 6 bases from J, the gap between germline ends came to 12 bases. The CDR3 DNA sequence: TGTGCCAGCAGCGTAGCAGGGACGGTATCTGAAGCTTTCTTT. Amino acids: CASSVAGTVSEAFF. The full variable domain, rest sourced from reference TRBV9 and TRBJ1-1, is DSGVTQTPKHLITATGQRVTLRCSPRSGDLSVYWYQQSLDQGLQFLIQYYNGEERAKGNILERFSAQQFPDLHSELNLSSLELGDSALYFCASSVAGTVSEAFFGQGTRLTVV.

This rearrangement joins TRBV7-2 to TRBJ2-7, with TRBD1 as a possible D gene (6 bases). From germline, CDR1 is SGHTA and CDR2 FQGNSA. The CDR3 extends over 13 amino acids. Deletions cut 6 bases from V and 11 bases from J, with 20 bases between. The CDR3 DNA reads TGTGCCAGCAGTGAAGTGACGAACAGGGCGGAGTACTTC. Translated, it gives CASSEVTNRAEYF.

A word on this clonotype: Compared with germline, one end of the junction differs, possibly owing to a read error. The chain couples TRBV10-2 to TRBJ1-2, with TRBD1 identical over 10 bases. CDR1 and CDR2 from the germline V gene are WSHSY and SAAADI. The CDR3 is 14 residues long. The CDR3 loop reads CASIWTGGVYGYTF. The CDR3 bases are TGTGCCAGCATCTGGACAGGGGGAGTATACGGCTACACCTTC.

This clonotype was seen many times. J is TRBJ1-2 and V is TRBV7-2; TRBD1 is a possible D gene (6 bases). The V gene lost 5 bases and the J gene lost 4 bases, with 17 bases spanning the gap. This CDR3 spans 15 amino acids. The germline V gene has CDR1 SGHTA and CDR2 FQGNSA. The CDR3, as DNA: TGTGCCAGCAGCCTCCCTGTTGGCAGGGGCTATGGCTACACCTTC. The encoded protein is CASSLPVGRGYGYTF.

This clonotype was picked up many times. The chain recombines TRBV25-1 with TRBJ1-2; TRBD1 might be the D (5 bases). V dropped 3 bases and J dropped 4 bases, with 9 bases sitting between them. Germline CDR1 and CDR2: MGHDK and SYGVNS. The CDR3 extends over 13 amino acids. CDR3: CASSDIRAYGYTF. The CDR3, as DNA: TGTGCCAGCAGTGACATCAGGGCCTATGGCTACACCTTC.

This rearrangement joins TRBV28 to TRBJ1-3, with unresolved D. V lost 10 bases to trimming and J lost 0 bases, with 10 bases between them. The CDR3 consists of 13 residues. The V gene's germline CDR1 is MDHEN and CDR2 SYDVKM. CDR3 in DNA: TGTGCCACCAGACCCAACTCTGGAAACACCATATATTTT. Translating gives CATRPNSGNTIYF.

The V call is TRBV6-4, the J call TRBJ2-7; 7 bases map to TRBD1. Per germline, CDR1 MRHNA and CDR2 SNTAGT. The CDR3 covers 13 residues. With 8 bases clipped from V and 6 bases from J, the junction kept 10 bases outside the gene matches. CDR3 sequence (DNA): TGTGCCAGCCGGTGGACAGGCTGCCGCGAGCAGTACTTC. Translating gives CASRWTGCREQYF.

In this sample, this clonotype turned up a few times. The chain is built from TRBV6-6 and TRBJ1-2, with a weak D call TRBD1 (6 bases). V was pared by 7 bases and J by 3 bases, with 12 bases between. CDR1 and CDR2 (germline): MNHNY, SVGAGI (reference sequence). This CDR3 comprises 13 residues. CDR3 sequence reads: CASIQGHDYGYTF. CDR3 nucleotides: TGTGCCAGCATCCAGGGACACGACTATGGCTACACCTTC.

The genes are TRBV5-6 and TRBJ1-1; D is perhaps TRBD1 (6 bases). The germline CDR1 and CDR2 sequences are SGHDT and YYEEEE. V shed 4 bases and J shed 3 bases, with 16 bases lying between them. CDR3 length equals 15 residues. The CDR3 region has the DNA TGTGCCAGCAGCATCCTACAGGGAACCGACACTGAAGCTTTCTTT. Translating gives CASSILQGTDTEAFF.

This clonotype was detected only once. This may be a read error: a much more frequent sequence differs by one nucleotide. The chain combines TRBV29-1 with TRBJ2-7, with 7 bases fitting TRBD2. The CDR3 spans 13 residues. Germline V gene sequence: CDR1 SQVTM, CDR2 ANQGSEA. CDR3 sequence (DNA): TGCAGAGTTGTAGGACTAGAGGCCTACGAGCAGTACTTC. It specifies CRVVGLEAYEQYF.

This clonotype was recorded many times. The DNA of the CDR3 is TGTGCCAGCAGCTTAGCCATGATACAGGGGGACGAGCAGTACTTC. Encoded protein: CASSLAMIQGDEQYF. The chain employs TRBV11-2 and TRBJ2-7; 8 positions match TRBD1. The V segment lost 1 base and the J segment 5 bases; nucleotides outside the gene matches: 7. This CDR3 is built from 15 residues. Germline V gives CDR1 SGHAT, CDR2 FQNNGV.